Here is one TCR beta chain with its context. This sample was included in a study of blood T cell repertoires in COVID-19. Study in general: The cDNA or gDNA used as material had been derived from T cells, B-cell-depleted T cells, or PBMCs.

Germline V gene data show CDR1 as SGHTA and CDR2 as FQGTGA. Trimming removed 0 bases from V and 2 bases from J; junction bases left unmatched: 2. This CDR3 is 16 amino acids long. How the authors handled the data: For nucleated cells, counts were estimated from reference gene primer amplification. Measured with immunoSEQ multiplex PCR; TCRdb has only the in-frame clones, and not every one. That table furnishes V, J and clone size, whereas the DNA furnished D and trimming. The sample yields fewer than 150,000 clones, approximately 82% seen once. This TCR derives from a man between 60 and 75 years old who had recovered from COVID-19. This rearrangement joins TRBV7-3 to TRBJ2-2; TRBD1 agrees at 8 bases. Sequencing was carried out using peripheral blood. The CDR3 bases are TGTGCCAGCAGCTTAACGACAGGGGATAACACCGGGGAGCTGTTTTTT. Translation: CASSLTTGDNTGELFF.